Shown below are 13 T cell receptor beta chains from a single sample sequenced in a study of control samples from healthy donors and cancer patients. The protocol was immunoSEQ multiplex PCR, while the TCRdb copy is restricted to in-frame clones and leaves out a portion. This table has around 130,000 clones, just under 90% appearing once. Sequences were obtained from blood. These receptor sequences come from a man aged 25-40 years in good health.

V usage is TRBV18 and J usage is TRBJ1-1; 7 bases map to TRBD1. The CDR3 runs 13 residues. In germline, CDR1 is KGHSH, CDR2 LQKENI. V lost 3 bases and J lost 6; bases outside the gene matches: 4. The CDR3, as DNA: TGTGCCAGCTCACCTCCGCAGGGGGCTGAAGCTTTCTTT. Translation gives CASSPPQGAEAFF.

In its sample, this clone was seen once. J is TRBJ1-1 and V is TRBV5-1; the D gene is possibly TRBD1 (6 bases). The germline V gene encodes CDR1 SGHRS and CDR2 YFSETQ. The CDR3 has 15 amino acids. V was cut by 1 base and J by 1 base, with 11 bases left in between. CDR3 nucleotide sequence: TGCGCCAGCAGCTTGATAGGACAGAGGAACACTGAAGCTTTCTTT. Protein: CASSLIGQRNTEAFF.

The chain carries TRBV28 and TRBJ1-1; 9 nucleotides match TRBD1. The CDR3 has 14 amino acids. J lost 4 bases, V lost 5 bases, and 5 bases had no gene match. The V gene's germline CDR1 is MDHEN and CDR2 SYDVKM. The CDR3 loop reads CASSPRQGGTEAFF. The CDR3 DNA sequence: TGTGCCAGCAGTCCCCGACAGGGGGGCACTGAAGCTTTCTTT. Full variable domain (missing parts from reference TRBV28 and TRBJ1-1): DVKVTQSSRYLVKRTGEKVFLECVQDMDHENMFWYRQDPGLGLRLIYFSYDVKMKEKGDIPEGYSVSREKKERFSLILESASTNQTSMYLCASSPRQGGTEAFFGQGTRLTVV.

V usage is TRBV6-5 and J usage is TRBJ1-3; D uncertain. CDR1 is MNHEY, CDR2 SVGAGI, per germline. CDR3 length: 14 amino acids. V gave up 10 bases and J gave up 4 bases, with 17 bases separating them. The DNA for the CDR3 is TGTGCCACCCGGGCCTCGGTTGGGGGAAACACCATATATTTT. Protein sequence: CATRASVGGNTIYF.

V is TRBV19 and J is TRBJ1-5; D uncertain. From germline, CDR1 is LNHDA and CDR2 SQIVND (reference sequence). The CDR3 totals 13 residues. Trimming pared 0 bases from V and 4 bases from J, leaving 4 bases between. The CDR3 protein is CASSIDGNQPQHF. The CDR3 DNA is TGTGCCAGTAGTATAGATGGGAATCAGCCCCAGCATTTT.

V is TRBV13 and J is TRBJ2-1; unclear D gene. This CDR3 spans 14 amino acids. Germline CDR1 reads PRHDT; CDR2 reads FYEKMQ (reference sequence). Trimming took 7 bases from V and 6 from J, leaving 16 bases between them. CDR3 in amino acids: CASTLEEGRNEQFF. DNA of the CDR3: TGTGCCAGCACCTTGGAAGAAGGACGCAATGAGCAGTTCTTC. Full variable domain (remainder filled in from reference TRBV13 and TRBJ2-1): AAGVIQSPRHLIKEKRETATLKCYPIPRHDTVYWYQQGPGQDPQFLISFYEKMQSDKGSIPDRFSAQQFSDYHSELNMSSLELGDSALYFCASTLEEGRNEQFFGPGTRLTVL.

This clone was seen a single time. The gene calls are TRBV20-1 and TRBJ2-5, with D possibly being TRBD2 (5 bases). In germline, CDR1 is DFQATT, CDR2 SNEGSKA (reference sequence). The CDR3 sequence is 11 residues long. V lost 5 bases and J lost 4, with 8 bases in between. CDR3 in amino acids: CSAYRGETQYF. CDR3 in DNA: TGCAGTGCTTACCGGGGAGAGACCCAGTACTTC.

The chain links TRBV5-6 to TRBJ2-7, with D tentatively TRBD1 (5 bases). Germline V CDR1 and CDR2: SGHDT, YYEEEE. Trimming shortened V by 2 bases and J by 5 bases, and 5 bases separated the two germline ends. CDR3 size: 11 residues. The CDR3 sequence: CASSLGDEQYF. CDR3 in DNA: TGTGCCAGCAGCTTAGGGGACGAGCAGTACTTC.

The gene calls are TRBV5-6 and TRBJ1-6; D gene unclear. The V gene's germline CDR1 is SGHDT and CDR2 YYEEEE. Between the trimmed V and J ends, which lost 1 base and 9 bases, there was a span of 5 bases. The CDR3 has 12 residues. In nucleotides, the CDR3 is TGTGCCAGCAGCTTGTACAGTTCACCCCTCCACTTT. It specifies CASSLYSSPLHF. Based on the CDR3 plus reference TRBV5-6 and TRBJ1-6, the full variable domain is DAGVTQSPTHLIKTRGQQVTLRCSPKSGHDTVSWYQQALGQGPQFIFQYYEEEERQRGNFPDRFSGHQFPNYSSELNVNALLLGDSALYLCASSLYSSPLHFGNGTRLTVT.

J is TRBJ1-1 and V is TRBV25-1; 8 bases map to TRBD1. Germline CDR1 MGHDK, CDR2 SYGVNS. V lost 6 bases, J lost 0 bases, and 3 bases stayed unmatched. This CDR3 is built from 14 residues. The CDR3 protein is CASRRTGLNTEAFF. CDR3 nucleotides: TGTGCCAGCAGAAGGACAGGGCTGAACACTGAAGCTTTCTTT.

The chain employs TRBV7-2 and TRBJ2-2; D is possibly TRBD1 or TRBD2 (5 bases each). CDR1 and CDR2 (germline): SGHTA, FQGNSA. V lost 5 bases and J 8 bases, leaving 18 bases between the germline ends. The CDR3 totals 15 residues. This chain's CDR3 is CASSPQGRGAGELFF. The CDR3 DNA is TGTGCCAGCAGCCCCCAAGGGCGAGGGGCGGGGGAGCTGTTTTTT.

The chain is built from TRBV30 and TRBJ1-2; unclear D gene. Germline V gene data show CDR1 as GTSNPN and CDR2 as SVGIG (reference sequence). The V end was cut by 0 bases, the J end by 3 bases, with 14 bases between. This CDR3 is built from 15 residues. This CDR3 reads CAWSVSPTWDYGYTF. In DNA, the CDR3 is TGTGCCTGGAGTGTAAGCCCCACTTGGGACTATGGCTACACCTTC.

This clone was counted a few times. The V call is TRBV6-5, the J call TRBJ2-7; D not certain. The V end was cut by 1 base, the J end by 5 bases, with 12 bases between. This CDR3 comprises 14 residues. Germline V gene data show CDR1 as MNHEY and CDR2 as SVGAGI. This CDR3 reads CASSYLVGVHEQYF. The CDR3 DNA follows: TGTGCCAGCAGTTACTTAGTTGGGGTCCACGAGCAGTACTTC.